The 7 T cell receptor beta chains listed next were all sequenced from one sample in a study of blood T cell repertoires in COVID-19. Clones were read by immunoSEQ multiplex PCR, and TCRdb kept only the in-frame ones, dropping some. Of fewer than 70,000 clones in the sample, more than 70% are singletons; the top ten hold approximately 20%. The sample comprised peripheral blood. The origin of the receptors is a man under 40 with COVID-19, enrolled during active disease.

The gene calls are TRBV12-3 or TRBV12-4 and TRBJ2-7; D might be TRBD2 (6 bases). V lost 4 bases, J lost 7 bases, and 8 bases lay in between. CDR3 length: 11 amino acids. Written as DNA, the CDR3 is TGTGCCAGCAGTTCAGGGACTGAGCAGTACTTC. Amino acids: CASSSGTEQYF.

This clone came up once. V and J are TRBV6-5 and TRBJ2-3, with 13 bases aligning to TRBD2. The V gene's germline CDR1 is MNHEY and CDR2 SVGAGI. The trim removed 8 bases at V and 4 bases at J, leaving 6 bases unmatched. The CDR3 has 15 residues. The DNA for the CDR3 is TGTGCCAGCGAAGAAGGACTAGCGGGGGCAGATACGCAGTATTTT. Protein product: CASEEGLAGADTQYF.

This clone appeared a few times. The J gene is TRBJ2-7, the V gene TRBV4-2; 14 bases are shared with TRBD2. With 1 base clipped from V and 4 bases from J, the junction kept 0 bases outside the gene matches. In germline, CDR1 is LGHNA, CDR2 YNFKEQ. The CDR3 covers 15 residues. CDR3 in DNA: TGTGCCAGCAGCCAAGGACTAGCGGGAGGGTACGAGCAGTACTTC. It encodes CASSQGLAGGYEQYF.

The chain recombines TRBV27 with TRBJ1-5; weak D call: TRBD1 (5 bases). With 6 bases removed from V and 4 bases from J, the gap between germline ends came to 19 bases. CDR1 and CDR2 (germline): MNHEY, SMNVEV (reference sequence). This CDR3 is built from 16 residues. CDR3 DNA sequence: TGTGCCAGCAGCGGGGGAAGAGGGGACTCTAATCAGCCCCAGCATTTT. Its protein product is CASSGGRGDSNQPQHF.

The chain uses TRBV4-2 and TRBJ2-1; the match to TRBD2 covers 11 bases. CDR1 and CDR2 from the germline V gene are LGHNA and YNFKEQ. Losses at the gene ends were 0 bases for V and 4 bases for J; bases not matched to a gene: 2. The CDR3 is 16 residues long. The CDR3 DNA sequence: TGTGCCAGCAGCCAAGAGACTAGCGGGGATTACAATGAGCAGTTCTTC. It specifies CASSQETSGDYNEQFF.

The chain links TRBV15 to TRBJ1-1; no clear D. CDR1 LNHNV and CDR2 YYDKDF come from the germline V gene (reference sequence). The CDR3 has 14 amino acids. The V gene lost 1 base and the J gene lost 3 bases, with 9 bases spanning the gap. The CDR3 DNA follows: TGTGCCACCAGCAGAGCGGGGTATGACACTGAAGCTTTCTTT. Amino acid sequence: CATSRAGYDTEAFF.

The rearrangement uses TRBV5-4 and TRBJ2-7, with a tentative D call TRBD2 (7 bases). CDR1 and CDR2 (germline): SGHNT, YYREEE (reference sequence). The CDR3 is made up of 15 amino acids. Trimming took off 2 bases at V and 7 bases at J, with 19 bases between the two ends. Here the CDR3 DNA reads TGTGCCAGCAGCTTTTGGGGGGCGGGAGCGGGAGAGCAGTACTTC. It yields the protein CASSFWGAGAGEQYF. Drawing the rest from reference TRBV5-4 and TRBJ2-7, the complete variable domain is ETGVTQSPTHLIKTRGQQVTLRCSSQSGHNTVSWYQQALGQGPQFIFQYYREEENGRGNFPPRFSGLQFPNYSSELNVNALELDDSALYLCASSFWGAGAGEQYFGPGTRLTVT.